The rows below give T cell receptor beta chains drawn from one sample of a study of molecular identifiers for immune sequencing clone quantification. TCRdb re-called the PCR reads through MiXCR, storing one row per CDR3 protein. The table records about 630,000 distinct CDR3 sequences, roughly 25% of them present only once. The specimen sequenced was naive CD8+ T cells from blood, with Jurkat cell RNA spiked in. All receptors come from a human donor in good health. Some libraries in this study had Jurkat cell RNA spiked in. Both conserved end residues are part of each CDR3. A D gene is named only where the DNA matches it firmly. Size tells how often a clone was seen (once, few, many) or the class of an expanded clone, and some rows leave it out.

size,V,J,D,DNA,CDR3
-,TRBV4-3,TRBJ1-1,-,TGCGCCAGCAGCCAAGATTGGGCAGGGGCGCCTGAAGCTTTCTTT,CASSQDWAGAPEAFF
-,TRBV6-5,TRBJ2-5,TRBD1,TGTGCCAGCAGTTCACCGGGACAGCCCCAAGAGACCCAGTACTTC,CASSSPGQPQETQYF
many,TRBV6-6,TRBJ2-3,TRBD2,TGTGCCTATCAGCGGGAGGGTGCAGATACGCAGTATTTT,CAYQREGADTQYF
few,TRBV7-9,TRBJ2-7,TRBD1,TGTGCCAGCAGCTCAAACGGACAGGGCTCCCACGAGCAGTACTTC,CASSSNGQGSHEQYF
few,TRBV10-2,TRBJ2-7,-,TGCGCCAGTGGGGGACAAACCTCCTACGAGCAGTACTTC,CASGGQTSYEQYF
many,TRBV29-1,TRBJ2-7,TRBD2,TGCAGCGTCTCCACCACCCCCTCAGCGGGAGGGTCCTACGAGCAGTACTTC,CSVSTTPSAGGSYEQYF
-,TRBV27,TRBJ2-3,-,TGTGCCAGCAGTTTGACGACAGGCGGATGGGGCACAGATACGCAGTATTTT,CASSLTTGGWGTDTQYF
few,TRBV19,TRBJ2-7,TRBD1,TGTGCCAGTAGTCCCTACAGGGGGTCCTACGAGCAGTACTTC,CASSPYRGSYEQYF
many,TRBV5-6,TRBJ1-5,-,TGTGCCAGCAGCTTTCTCGGCCAGGGTCAGCCCCAGCATTTT,CASSFLGQGQPQHF
many,TRBV5-6,TRBJ1-2,-,TGTGCCAGCAGCTTGTATGAGGGCTACACCTTC,CASSLYEGYTF
few,TRBV7-6,TRBJ1-2,-,TGTGCCAGCAGCTTAGGGGGGGAGGGCTATGGCTACACCTTC,CASSLGGEGYGYTF
few,TRBV3-1,TRBJ1-1,-,TGTGCCAGCAGCCAAGATGGGGGGGTGCCGCGCACTGAAGCTTTCTTT,CASSQDGGVPRTEAFF
few,TRBV4-2,TRBJ1-1,-,TGTGCCAGCAGCCAAAGAGGGGGGAGAGTTGAGATGAACACTGAAGCTTTCTTT,CASSQRGGRVEMNTEAFF
many,TRBV6-5,TRBJ2-1,-,TGTGCCAGCAGTTCCCCCCCGAATGAGCAGTTCTTC,CASSSPPNEQFF
-,TRBV19,TRBJ2-3,TRBD2,TGTGCCAGTAGTATGGGGGGGGTGGGCACAGATACGCAGTATTTT,CASSMGGVGTDTQYF
many,TRBV7-6,TRBJ2-2,TRBD1,TGTGCCAGCAGCTGGGGACAGGACACCGGGGAGCTGTTTTTT,CASSWGQDTGELFF
few,TRBV13,TRBJ2-5,TRBD1,TGTGCCAGCAGCTTAAGGGACAGGGACCAAGAGACCCAGTACTTC,CASSLRDRDQETQYF
-,TRBV6-5,TRBJ1-1,TRBD1,TGTGCCAGCAGAGAGATTGGGACAGGGGCTTATTACACTGAAGCTTTCTTT,CASREIGTGAYYTEAFF
few,TRBV4-3,TRBJ2-1,-,TGCGCCAGCAGCCAAGATTGGGGGGCCAGGTACAATGAGCAGTTCTTC,CASSQDWGARYNEQFF
many,TRBV29-1,TRBJ2-7,TRBD2,TGCAGCGTCAGACTAGCTGCCTACGAGCAGTACTTC,CSVRLAAYEQYF
many,TRBV5-5,TRBJ2-6,-,TGTGCCAGCAGCTTGGTAGCGACAGATTTCTCTGGGGCCAACGTCCTGACTTTC,CASSLVATDFSGANVLTF
many,TRBV12-3/TRBV12-4,TRBJ2-5,-,TGTGCCAGCAGTTTTGGGGGTCGCGGCGGGACCCAGTACTTC,CASSFGGRGGTQYF
-,TRBV7-9,TRBJ1-4,-,TGTGCCAGCAGCAGTAACAGGATAACTAATGAAAAACTGTTTTTT,CASSSNRITNEKLFF
-,TRBV29-1,TRBJ2-7,-,TGCAGCGTTGAAACAGGGGGGGACACCTACGAGCAGTACTTC,CSVETGGDTYEQYF
few,TRBV30,TRBJ1-5,-,TGTGCCTGGACCCCCATGGGGGGCGGTCAGCCCCAGCATTTT,CAWTPMGGGQPQHF
many,TRBV30,TRBJ1-2,-,TGTGCCTGGAGGGATGGGTTCGGAGGTCTGGGCTACACCTTC,CAWRDGFGGLGYTF
few,TRBV27,TRBJ2-2,TRBD2,TGTGCCAGCAGTTCCGGACTAGCGGGAGGCAACACCGGGGAGCTGTTTTTT,CASSSGLAGGNTGELFF
-,TRBV5-8,TRBJ2-5,TRBD2,TGTGCCAGCAGCTGGAGCGGGGAAGAGACCCAGTACTTC,CASSWSGEETQYF
few,TRBV13,TRBJ2-7,TRBD1,TGTGCCAGCAGCTTTCGGACAGGGCCCTCCTACGAGCAGTACTTC,CASSFRTGPSYEQYF
many,TRBV7-9,TRBJ2-3,-,TGTGCCAGCAGCCTCCTTGCAACCAGCACAGATACGCAGTATTTT,CASSLLATSTDTQYF
many,TRBV9,TRBJ2-4,-,TGTGCCAGCAGCGTAGATGGTTGGGGGGCTAGGAACATTCAGTACTTC,CASSVDGWGARNIQYF
-,TRBV18,TRBJ1-1,-,TGTGCCAGCTCACTACTATCACAGGGCCCCACTGAAGCTTTCTTT,CASSLLSQGPTEAFF
many,TRBV25-1,TRBJ2-5,-,TGTGCCAGCAGCAACTTGAGGGGGATACAAGAGACCCAGTACTTC,CASSNLRGIQETQYF
few,TRBV12-3/TRBV12-4,TRBJ1-2,-,TGTGCCAGCAGCCGTGTGGGGGGGCTGAATGGCTACACCTTC,CASSRVGGLNGYTF
many,TRBV6-6,TRBJ2-5,-,TGTGCCAGCAGTTCAGTGGGGCTGGAGACCCAGTACTTC,CASSSVGLETQYF
-,TRBV5-4,TRBJ1-6,-,TGTGCCAGCAGCTTGGATTTAGGAGGGTATAATAATTCACCCCTCCACTTT,CASSLDLGGYNNSPLHF
few,TRBV12-3/TRBV12-4,TRBJ2-7,TRBD2,TGTGCCAGCAGTCCTAGCGGGGGGCACGGCGGCTCCTACGAGCAGTACTTC,CASSPSGGHGGSYEQYF
many,TRBV6-5,TRBJ2-6,TRBD1,TGTGCCAGCAGTTATTCTGCAGGGGGTAATCCCTCTGGGGCCAACGTCCTGACTTTC,CASSYSAGGNPSGANVLTF
many,TRBV6-5,TRBJ1-1,-,TGTGCCAGCACCTACAGGGCTGGGGGTACTGAAGCTTTCTTT,CASTYRAGGTEAFF
few,TRBV2,TRBJ2-7,-,TGTGCCAGCAGTTCGAGCGTAACCACCTACGAGCAGTACTTC,CASSSSVTTYEQYF
-,TRBV6-5,TRBJ1-1,TRBD1,TGTGCCAGCAGTTACTTGCAGGGGGTGAACACTGAAGCTTTCTTT,CASSYLQGVNTEAFF
few,TRBV19,TRBJ1-2,-,TGTGCCAGTAGTTTCAAAACGGGAGGTAACTATGGCTACACCTTC,CASSFKTGGNYGYTF
few,TRBV24-1,TRBJ2-5,TRBD1,TGTGCCACCAGTGAAGGGGGCAGAGGCCAAGAGACCCAGTACTTC,CATSEGGRGQETQYF
few,TRBV12-3/TRBV12-4,TRBJ2-5,-,TGTGCCAGCAGTTTAAAAGTTTTGGGGACCCAGTACTTC,CASSLKVLGTQYF
-,TRBV13,TRBJ2-1,TRBD2,TGTGCCAGCAGCCCACCCGGGACTAGCGTCGACAATGAGCAGTTCTTC,CASSPPGTSVDNEQFF
few,TRBV12-3/TRBV12-4,TRBJ2-3,TRBD1,TGTGCCAGCAGCCCGCTTCCGGGACAGACCACAGATACGCAGTATTTT,CASSPLPGQTTDTQYF
-,TRBV7-7,TRBJ2-5,TRBD2,TGTGCCAGCAGCTTAGGCCTAGCGGGGGATGAAGAGACCCAGTACTTC,CASSLGLAGDEETQYF